This TCR beta chain derives from a study of beta chain features in type 1 diabetes (dated by TCRdb to between 2017 and 2018). In the study overall: No differences in mean age, gender distribution, total cell number or subset yield were found between patients and healthy donors. The study compared the TCRB repertoires of sorted circulating CD4+ T cell subsets in recently diagnosed type 1 diabetes patients with those in matched healthy donors. A total of 90 million to 140 million sorted cells were examined across all samples, and RNA yield correlated strongly with the number of cells per subset. Regulatory and stem cell-like memory subsets were obtained from only 8 patients and roughly eight healthy donors, while naive and central memory subsets were obtained from all 28 donors.

A single peripheral blood draw of about 116 mL on average was collected from each donor into heparinised tubes. Naive, central memory, regulatory and stem cell-like memory CD4+ T cells were sorted on a BD FACSAria II using a panel including CD45RO, CCR7, CD25, CD127, CD95 and CD27. Every sorted population had a purity above 95%. Right away, PBMCs were isolated by Lymphoprep density gradient centrifugation and were stained directly, with no culture step. So that batch effects would be minimized, each experiment stained and sorted samples in pairs, pairing one healthy donor with one patient. The paper's findings and limits, for the study overall: Fewer insertions and more nucleotide deletions at VDJ recombination sites were observed in patients with type 1 diabetes, implying thymic rearrangement abnormalities. Shorter templates might have been favored by PCR, but patient and control samples were amplified and corrected together, so both groups would have been affected equally by any skew. The naive, central memory and regulatory TCRB repertoires appeared to resemble one another more closely among patients than among healthy donors. HLA sub-analyses involved small numbers of individuals, so any influence of HLA type on TCRB rearrangement remained unresolved. Because cDNA was sequenced instead of genomic DNA, highly expressing activated cells could be over-represented, though the groups showed no difference in activation or CD3 levels. In all four CD4+ subsets, TCRB CDR3 length was moderately but significantly shorter in type 1 diabetes patients.

All of the isolated RNA was reverse transcribed with the High Capacity cDNA Reverse Transcription Kit, so expressed TCRB transcripts were sequenced. Deep immunoSEQ sequencing was applied to naive, central memory and regulatory T cell samples, giving an average of roughly 3.6 million total reads per sample. Sorted cells were lysed in RLT buffer, and RNA was extracted using DNase-treated RNeasy Micro or Mini kits according to cell number. Each cell subset was processed separately to prevent cross-contamination, with patient and healthy donor samples processed together. The immunoSEQ multiplex PCR was used to amplify TCRB sequences from cDNA, generating 87-bp fragments that spanned the CDR3 region. Sequencing of the amplicons was done on the Illumina HiSeq platform. On the study's bioinformatics: PCR bias was computationally corrected using synthetic template baselines, reads within Hamming distance 2 were collapsed, and singletons that could not be merged were discarded. Reads were aligned against IMGT to assign V, D and J genes, CDR3 length and insertions or deletions at six rearrangement sites. Within each subset, clonotype counts were normalized to the number of sorted cells before true diversity and Gini coefficients were calculated with the tcR R package. Repertoire sharing was quantified using the overlap coefficient calculated on TCRB nucleotide sequences. TCRdb stores this immuneACCESS table with in-frame sequences only. Part of the clones is absent; in the studies checked, under half of the shortfall reflects unresolved V genes, and no reason is known for the rest. V, J and clone size are those of that table, while D and trimming were read from the DNA. The sample has roughly 100,000 clones on record, 25% to 30% of them singletons. The ten largest clones capture approximately 0.5% of the sample.

For this chain, trimming is 4 bases at the V end and 6 bases at the J end, and the number of junction bases without a gene match is 5. The cysteine opens and the phenylalanine closes a CDR3 of 16 amino acids. The entry retains the CDR3 DNA only, 48 bases that are in frame from base 1. CDR1 and CDR2 were assigned from the germline V gene as SGHRS and YFSETQ. In this sample, this clone turned up a few times. The clone's antigen remains unknown. No quality values exist for individual bases; no much larger clone is one base distant. The sequence was collected from a woman under 30 with type 1 diabetes. This receptor chain uses TRBV5-1 and TRBJ2-1; TRBD2 aligns with 15 central bases. Sequencing was done on a sample of central memory CD4+ T cells from blood. The DNA is as follows: TGCGCCAGCAGCGCTACGGGACTAGCGGGAGGCAATGAGCAGTTCTTC. The resulting protein is CASSATGLAGGNEQFF.